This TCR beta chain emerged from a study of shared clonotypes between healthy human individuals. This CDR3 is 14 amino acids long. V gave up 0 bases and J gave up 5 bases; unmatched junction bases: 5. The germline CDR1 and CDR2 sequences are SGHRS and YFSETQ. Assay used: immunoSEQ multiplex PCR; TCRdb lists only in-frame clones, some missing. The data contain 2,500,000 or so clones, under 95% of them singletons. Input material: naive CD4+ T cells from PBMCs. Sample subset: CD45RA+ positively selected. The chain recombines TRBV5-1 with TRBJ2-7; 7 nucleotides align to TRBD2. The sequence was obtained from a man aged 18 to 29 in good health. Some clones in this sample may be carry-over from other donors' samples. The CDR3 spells CASSLVASGDEQYF. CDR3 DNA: TGCGCCAGCAGCTTGGTCGCTAGCGGAGACGAGCAGTACTTC.